Sequencing of this TCR beta chain was carried out in a study of identical twins. Germline CDR1 and CDR2: SEHNR and FQNEAQ (reference sequence). CDR3 length equals 16 residues. V lost 5 bases and J 2 bases, leaving 17 bases between the germline ends. TCRdb processed the 5' RACE reads anew with MiXCR; each CDR3 protein has one entry. The repertoire holds approximately 600,000 distinct CDR3 sequences, with 9.6% as singletons. This clonotype was detected ten times or more. These same data were also listed under a study on yellow fever vaccine responses in identical twins.

This chain joins TRBV7-9 and TRBJ2-3; maybe TRBD2 (5 bases). The sample taken for sequencing was PBMCs. This TCR was sampled from a woman aged 18-30 years in good health. CDR3 coding DNA: TGTGCCAGCAGCCGACAAGCGGTAACTAACACAGATACGCAGTATTTT. Protein product: CASSRQAVTNTDTQYF.